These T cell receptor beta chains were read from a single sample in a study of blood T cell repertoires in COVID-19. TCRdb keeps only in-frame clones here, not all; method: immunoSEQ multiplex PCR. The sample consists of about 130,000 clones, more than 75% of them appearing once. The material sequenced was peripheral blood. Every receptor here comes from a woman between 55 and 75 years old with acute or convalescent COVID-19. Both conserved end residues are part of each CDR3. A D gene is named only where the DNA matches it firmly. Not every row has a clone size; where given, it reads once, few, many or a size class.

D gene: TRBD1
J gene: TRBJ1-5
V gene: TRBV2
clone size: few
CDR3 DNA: TGTGCCAGCAGGGGACAGGGGGGAGAGCCCCAGCATTTT
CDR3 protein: CASRGQGGEPQHF

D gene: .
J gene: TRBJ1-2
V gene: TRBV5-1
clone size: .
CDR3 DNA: TGCGCCATTCGCAGTGCCTATGGCTACACCTTC
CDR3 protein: CAIRSAYGYTF

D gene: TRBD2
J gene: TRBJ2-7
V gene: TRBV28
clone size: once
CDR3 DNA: TGTGCCAGCACCGGCGGGGGGTCGAGCTCCTACGAGCAGTACTTC
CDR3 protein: CASTGGGSSSYEQYF

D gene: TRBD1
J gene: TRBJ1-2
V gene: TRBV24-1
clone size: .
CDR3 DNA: TGTGCCACCAGTGACCCTCCTCGGACAGGGAACTATGGCTACACCTTC
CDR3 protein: CATSDPPRTGNYGYTF

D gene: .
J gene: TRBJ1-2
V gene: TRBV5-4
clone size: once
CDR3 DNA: TGTGCCAGCAGCTTGGCCGGGGGGAGAGGCTACACCTTC
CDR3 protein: CASSLAGGRGYTF

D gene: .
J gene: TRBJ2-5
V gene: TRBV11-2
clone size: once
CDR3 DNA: TGTGCCAGCAGCCCCGGAGGGTACAGCGAAGAGACCCAGTACTTC
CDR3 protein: CASSPGGYSEETQYF

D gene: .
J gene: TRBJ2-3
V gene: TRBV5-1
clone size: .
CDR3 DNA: TGCGCCAGCAGCCCTTTTACAGATACGCAGTATTTT
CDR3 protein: CASSPFTDTQYF

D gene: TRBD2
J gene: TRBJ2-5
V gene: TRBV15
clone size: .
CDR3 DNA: TGTGCCACCAGCAGACCGGGCAGCGGGGTTTTGTGGAAAGAGACCCAGTACTTC
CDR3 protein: CATSRPGSGVLWKETQYF

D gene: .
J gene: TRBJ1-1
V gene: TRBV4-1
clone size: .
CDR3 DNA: TGCGCCAGCAGCCAAGCCCCGGGACAAGGAATCACTGAAGCTTTCTTT
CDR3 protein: CASSQAPGQGITEAFF

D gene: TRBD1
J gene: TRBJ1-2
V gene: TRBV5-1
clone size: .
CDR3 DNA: TGCGCCAGCAGCTACTCACAGGGGAAGGGCTATGGCTACACCTTC
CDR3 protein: CASSYSQGKGYGYTF

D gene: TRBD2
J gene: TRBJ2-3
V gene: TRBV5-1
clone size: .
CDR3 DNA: TGCGCCAGCAGCTTACTAGCGGGAGCGGGAGATACGCAGTATTTT
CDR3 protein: CASSLLAGAGDTQYF

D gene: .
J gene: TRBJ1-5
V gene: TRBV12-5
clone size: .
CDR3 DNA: TGTGCTAGTGGTTTGGTAGCGGGGGGCAATCAGCCCCAGCATTTT
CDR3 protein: CASGLVAGGNQPQHF

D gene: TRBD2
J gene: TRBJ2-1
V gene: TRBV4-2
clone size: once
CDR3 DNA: TGTGCCAGCAGCCAAGATGAGATAGCGGGCCTCGAGCAGTTCTTC
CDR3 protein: CASSQDEIAGLEQFF

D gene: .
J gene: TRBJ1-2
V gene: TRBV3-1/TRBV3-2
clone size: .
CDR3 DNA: TGTGCCAGCAGCCAAGCCAGGGAGACTAGCTATGGCTACACCTTC
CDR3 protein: CASSQARETSYGYTF

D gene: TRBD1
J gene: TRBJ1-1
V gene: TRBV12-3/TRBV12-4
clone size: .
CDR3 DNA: TGTGCCAGCAGGCTCGGGACAGTAGCTGAAGCTTTCTTT
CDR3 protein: CASRLGTVAEAFF

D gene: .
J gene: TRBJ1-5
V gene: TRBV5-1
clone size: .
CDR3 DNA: TGCGCCAGCAGCGGGGGGGCGAGCAATCAGCCCCAGCATTTT
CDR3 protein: CASSGGASNQPQHF

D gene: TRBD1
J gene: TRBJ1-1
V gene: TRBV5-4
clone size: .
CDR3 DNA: TGTGCCACCAGCAAATCAGGGGGCAGGGGTGAAGCTTTCTTT
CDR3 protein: CATSKSGGRGEAFF

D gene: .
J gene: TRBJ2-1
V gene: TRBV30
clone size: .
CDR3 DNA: TGTGCCTACCCACATCCCAATGAGCAGTTCTTC
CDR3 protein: CAYPHPNEQFF

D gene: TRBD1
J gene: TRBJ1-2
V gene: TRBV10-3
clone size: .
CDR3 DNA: TGTGCCATCAGTGAGACCGTACAGGGGCGGACCTTC
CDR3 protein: CAISETVQGRTF

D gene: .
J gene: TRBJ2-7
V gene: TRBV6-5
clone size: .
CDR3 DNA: TGTGCCAGCGGCAGGGGTTCCTACGAGCAGTACTTC
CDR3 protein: CASGRGSYEQYF

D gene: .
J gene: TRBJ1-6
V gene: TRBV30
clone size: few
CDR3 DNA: TGTGCCTGGCACAGGGTAGGGAATTCACCCCTCCACTTT
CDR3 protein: CAWHRVGNSPLHF

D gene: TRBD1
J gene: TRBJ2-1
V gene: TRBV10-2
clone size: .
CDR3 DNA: TGCGCCAGCAGGGTAGGACAGGGGAATAGGGATGAGCAGTTCTTC
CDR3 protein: CASRVGQGNRDEQFF

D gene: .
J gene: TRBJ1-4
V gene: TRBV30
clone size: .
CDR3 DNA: TGTGCCTGGAGTCTGGGACAAGTTAATGAAAAACTGTTTTTT
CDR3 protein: CAWSLGQVNEKLFF

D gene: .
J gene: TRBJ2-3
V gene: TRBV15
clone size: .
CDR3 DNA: TGTGCCACCAGCGCTGCGGCTTATAGCACAGATACGCAGTATTTT
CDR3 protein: CATSAAAYSTDTQYF

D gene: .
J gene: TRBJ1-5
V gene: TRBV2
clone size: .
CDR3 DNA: TGTGCCAGCAGTGAGGGGCGGATCAATCAGCCCCAGCATTTT
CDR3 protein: CASSEGRINQPQHF

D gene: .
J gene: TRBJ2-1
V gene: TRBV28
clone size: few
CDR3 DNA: TGTGCCAGCAGGGCGGGACTCAGAAGGGGAGTGTATACCTCTGAGCAGTTCTTC
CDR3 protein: CASRAGLRRGVYTSEQFF

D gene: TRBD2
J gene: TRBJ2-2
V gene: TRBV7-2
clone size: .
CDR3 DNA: TGTGCCAGCAGCTTAGGGACTAGCGGGAGGGGGGAGCTGTTTTTT
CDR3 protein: CASSLGTSGRGELFF

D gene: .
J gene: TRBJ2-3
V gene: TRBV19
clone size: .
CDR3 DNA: TGTGCCAGTAGTATCGGCGACGGGAGAGGAGATACGCAGTATTTT
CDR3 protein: CASSIGDGRGDTQYF

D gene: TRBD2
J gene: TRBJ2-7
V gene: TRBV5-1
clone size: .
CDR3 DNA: TGCGCCAGCACCGGGACTAGCGGTTACGAGCAGTACTTC
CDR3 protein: CASTGTSGYEQYF

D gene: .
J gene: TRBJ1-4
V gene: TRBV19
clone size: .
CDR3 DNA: TGTGCCAGTAGTACCCGGCGAGGGGAAAAACTGTTTTTT
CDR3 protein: CASSTRRGEKLFF

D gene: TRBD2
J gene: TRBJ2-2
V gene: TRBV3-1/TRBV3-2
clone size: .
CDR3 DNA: TGTGCCAGCAGCCAAGAAACTAGCGGGAGTAGGCTGTTTTTT
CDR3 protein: CASSQETSGSRLFF

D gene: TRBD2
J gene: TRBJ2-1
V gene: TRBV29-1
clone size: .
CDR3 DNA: TGCAGCGTTGTAGCCCCACTAGCGGGGAATGAGCAGTTCTTC
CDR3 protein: CSVVAPLAGNEQFF

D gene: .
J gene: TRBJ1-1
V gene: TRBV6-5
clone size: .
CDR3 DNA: TGTGCCAGCAGCCCGCCAGTCCCGAACACTGAAGCTTTCTTT
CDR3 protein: CASSPPVPNTEAFF

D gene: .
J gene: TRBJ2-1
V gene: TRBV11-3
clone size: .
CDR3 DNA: TGTGCCAGCAGCCCTGCTGGGGGGTACAATGAGCAGTTCTTC
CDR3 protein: CASSPAGGYNEQFF